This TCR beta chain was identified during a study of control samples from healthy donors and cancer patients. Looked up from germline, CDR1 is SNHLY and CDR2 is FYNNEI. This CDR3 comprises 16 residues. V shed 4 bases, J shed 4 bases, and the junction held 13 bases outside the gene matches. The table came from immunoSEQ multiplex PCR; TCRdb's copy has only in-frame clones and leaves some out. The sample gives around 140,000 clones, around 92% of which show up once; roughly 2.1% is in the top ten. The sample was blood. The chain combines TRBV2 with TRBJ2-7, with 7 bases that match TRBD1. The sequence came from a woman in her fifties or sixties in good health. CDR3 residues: CASSGYRGKNGYEQYF. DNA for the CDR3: TGTGCCAGCAGTGGCTACAGGGGCAAAAATGGTTACGAGCAGTACTTC.